The TCR beta chain described here comes from a study of T cell responses to AZD1222 COVID-19 vaccine. Profiling relied on immunoSEQ multiplex PCR, and the TCRdb table lists in-frame clones only, not all of them. Of around 80,000 clones listed, about four fifths are singletons. Concerning this clone: The antigen remains undetermined.

The CDR3 extends over 15 amino acids. Germline CDR1 and CDR2: SGHRS and YFSETQ. V lost 7 bases and J lost 4, with 19 bases in between. Study results and caveats: Scientists sampled the repertoires only once the peak T cell response had passed. Just five or six AZD1222 recipients were seropositive at baseline.

Combined were second doses at about 4 or about 12 weeks. The sequencing used peripheral blood, collected 28 days after the second AZD1222 dose. The clonotype originates from an adult who received the AZD1222 COVID-19 vaccine. The genes are TRBV5-1 and TRBJ2-3, with a tentative D call TRBD2 (6 bases). For the CDR3, the DNA is TGCGCCAGCCACCGGGAGCCAACAGGCGCAGATACGCAGTATTTT. Amino acid sequence: CASHREPTGADTQYF.